The 9 T cell receptor beta chains presented below share a single source sample, sequenced in a study of siplizumab effects on memory and regulatory T cells. Sequencing was performed with immunoSEQ multiplex PCR; in TCRdb, only in-frame clones are kept and a portion is missing. Of about 100,000 clones listed, 80% to 95% are singletons. Input material: CD4+ T cells sorted from blood. Receptors originate from a human donor in good health.

The chain employs TRBV28 and TRBJ2-6; D remains ambiguous. CDR1 and CDR2 from the germline V gene are MDHEN and SYDVKM. This CDR3 has 15 residues. Trimming cost V 5 bases and J 2 bases, with 10 bases left between them. The CDR3 reads CASSPAGTGANVLTF. CDR3 DNA: TGTGCCAGCAGTCCGGCCGGAACTGGGGCCAACGTCCTGACTTTC.

This clone was seen only a few times. The chain has TRBV27 and TRBJ2-1; no firm D call. V was cut by 6 bases and J by 3 bases, with 3 bases left in between. Germline CDR1 is MNHEY and CDR2 is SMNVEV (reference sequence). This CDR3 has 11 residues. CDR3 protein: CASSFYNEQFF. CDR3 nucleotide sequence: TGTGCCAGCAGCTTCTACAATGAGCAGTTCTTC.

The chain carries TRBV6-1 and TRBJ1-1, with a tentative D call TRBD1 (5 bases). V lost 5 bases, J lost 3 bases, and 13 bases lay in between. Germline CDR1 reads MNHNS; CDR2 reads SASEGT. This CDR3 is 14 amino acids long. For the CDR3, the DNA is TGTGCCAGCAGTCAAGATGGGGACGACACTGAAGCTTTCTTT. Amino acids: CASSQDGDDTEAFF.

The CDR3 loop is CAISEDDRGGGYTF. CDR3 sequence (DNA): TGTGCCATCAGTGAGGATGACAGGGGAGGAGGCTACACCTTC. The V call is TRBV10-3, the J call TRBJ1-2; 8 bases are a match to TRBD1. V dropped 2 bases and J dropped 8; count of bases not matched to a gene: 7. This CDR3 region has 14 residues. CDR1 ENHRY and CDR2 SYGVKD come from the germline V gene.

This chain uses TRBV13 with TRBJ1-6; unclear D gene. CDR1 and CDR2 (germline): PRHDT, FYEKMQ (reference sequence). CDR3 length: 15 residues. V was cut by 1 base and J by 0 bases, with 4 bases left in between. CDR3 sequence (DNA): TGTGCCAGCAGCTTAGTGAGCTCCTATAATTCACCCCTCCACTTT. This codes for CASSLVSSYNSPLHF.

This sequence joins TRBV10-3 and TRBJ1-1; 7 nucleotides agree with TRBD1. The V segment lost 3 bases and the J segment 4 bases; nucleotides outside the gene matches: 8. The CDR3 is made up of 15 amino acids. The V gene's germline CDR1 is ENHRY and CDR2 SYGVKD. The CDR3, as DNA: TGTGCCATCAGTGACTATCAGGGGGGGAGCACTGAAGCTTTCTTT. Its protein is CAISDYQGGSTEAFF.

This clone was seen only a few times. This rearrangement joins TRBV5-6 to TRBJ2-1, with D hard to call. Between the trimmed V and J ends, which lost 2 bases and 7 bases, there was a span of 16 bases. The CDR3 covers 15 residues. Germline CDR1 reads SGHDT; CDR2 reads YYEEEE. In nucleotides, the CDR3 is TGTGCCAGCAGCTTTCTGGTTCTGCAGAGAAATGAGCAGTTCTTC. This gives the protein CASSFLVLQRNEQFF.

CDR3 sequence: CASSMTAGNEKLFF. CDR3 bases: TGTGCCAGTAGTATGACAGCAGGCAATGAAAAACTGTTTTTT. The chain recombines TRBV19 with TRBJ1-4; possible D gene TRBD1, 5 bases. The CDR3 has 14 amino acids. Trimming removed 3 bases at V and 5 bases at J, with 10 bases between. The germline V gene encodes CDR1 LNHDA and CDR2 SQIVND (reference sequence).

This sequence joins TRBV20-1 and TRBJ1-2; no firm D call. CDR1 DFQATT and CDR2 SNEGSKA come from the germline V gene (reference sequence). Trimming took off 3 bases at V and 9 bases at J, with 11 bases between the two ends. This CDR3 region has 11 residues. This CDR3 reads CSARFRLSYTF. CDR3 nucleotides: TGCAGTGCTAGGTTTCGGTTAAGCTACACCTTC.